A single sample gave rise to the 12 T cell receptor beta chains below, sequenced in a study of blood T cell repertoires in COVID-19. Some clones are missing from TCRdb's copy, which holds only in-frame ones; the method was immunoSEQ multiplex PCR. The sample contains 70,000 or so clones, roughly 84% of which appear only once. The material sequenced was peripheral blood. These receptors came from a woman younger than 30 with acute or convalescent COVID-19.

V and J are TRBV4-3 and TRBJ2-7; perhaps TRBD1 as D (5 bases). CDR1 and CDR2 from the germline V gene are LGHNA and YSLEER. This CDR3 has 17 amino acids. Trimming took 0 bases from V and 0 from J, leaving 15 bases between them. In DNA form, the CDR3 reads TGCGCCAGCAGCCAAGATCGGAGACAGTCTCACTCCTACGAGCAGTACTTC. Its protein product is CASSQDRRQSHSYEQYF.

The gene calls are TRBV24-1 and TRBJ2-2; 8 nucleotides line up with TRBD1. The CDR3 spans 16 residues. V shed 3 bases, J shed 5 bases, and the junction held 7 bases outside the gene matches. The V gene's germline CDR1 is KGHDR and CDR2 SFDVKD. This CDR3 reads CATSDTRTGITGELFF. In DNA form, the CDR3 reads TGTGCCACCAGTGATACCCGGACAGGGATAACCGGGGAGCTGTTTTTT.

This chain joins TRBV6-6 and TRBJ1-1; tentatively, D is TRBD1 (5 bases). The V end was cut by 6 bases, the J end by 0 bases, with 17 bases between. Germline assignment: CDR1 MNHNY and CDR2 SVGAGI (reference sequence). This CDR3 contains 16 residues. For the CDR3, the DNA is TGTGCCAGCAGAATAGACAGCTACCCTATGAACACTGAAGCTTTCTTT. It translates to CASRIDSYPMNTEAFF.

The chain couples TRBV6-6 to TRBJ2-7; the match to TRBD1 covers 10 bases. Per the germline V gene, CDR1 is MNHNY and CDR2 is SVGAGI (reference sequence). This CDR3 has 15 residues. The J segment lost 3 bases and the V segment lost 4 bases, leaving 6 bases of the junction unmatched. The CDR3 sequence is CASSWGQGKGYEQYF. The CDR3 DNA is TGTGCCAGCAGTTGGGGACAGGGGAAGGGCTACGAGCAGTACTTC.

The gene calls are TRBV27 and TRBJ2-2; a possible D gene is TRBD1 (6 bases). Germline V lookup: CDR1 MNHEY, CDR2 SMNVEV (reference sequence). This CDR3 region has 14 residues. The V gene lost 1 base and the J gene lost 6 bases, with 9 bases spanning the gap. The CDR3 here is CASSLFPGAGELFF. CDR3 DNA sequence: TGTGCCAGCAGTTTATTCCCAGGGGCCGGGGAGCTGTTTTTT.

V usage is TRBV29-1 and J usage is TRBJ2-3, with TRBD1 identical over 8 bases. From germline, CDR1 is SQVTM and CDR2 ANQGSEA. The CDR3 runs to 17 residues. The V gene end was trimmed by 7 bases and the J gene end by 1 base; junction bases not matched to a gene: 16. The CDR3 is CSARTGTFKGRTDTQYF. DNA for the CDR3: TGCAGCGCTAGGACAGGGACGTTTAAAGGGCGCACAGATACGCAGTATTTT.

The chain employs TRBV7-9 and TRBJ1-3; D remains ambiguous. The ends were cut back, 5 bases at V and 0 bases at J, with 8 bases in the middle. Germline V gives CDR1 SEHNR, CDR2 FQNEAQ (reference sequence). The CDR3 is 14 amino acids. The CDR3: CASSRGGSGNTIYF. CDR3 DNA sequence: TGTGCCAGCAGCCGAGGAGGCTCTGGAAACACCATATATTTT.

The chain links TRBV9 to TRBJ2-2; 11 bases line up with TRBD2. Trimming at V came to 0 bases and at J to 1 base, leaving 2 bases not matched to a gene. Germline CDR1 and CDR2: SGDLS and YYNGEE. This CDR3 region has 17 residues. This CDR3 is CASSVALAGENTGELFF. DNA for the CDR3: TGTGCCAGCAGCGTAGCACTAGCGGGGGAGAACACCGGGGAGCTGTTTTTT. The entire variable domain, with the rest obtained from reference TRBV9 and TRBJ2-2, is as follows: DSGVTQTPKHLITATGQRVTLRCSPRSGDLSVYWYQQSLDQGLQFLIQYYNGEERAKGNILERFSAQQFPDLHSELNLSSLELGDSALYFCASSVALAGENTGELFFGEGSRLTVL.

CDR3 sequence: CASSEGTGPTDTQYF. CDR3 DNA sequence: TGTGCCAGCAGTGAAGGTACAGGGCCCACAGATACGCAGTATTTT. The chain links TRBV6-1 to TRBJ2-3; a weak D match, TRBD1 (6 bases). With 1 base removed from V and 2 bases from J, the gap between germline ends came to 10 bases. This CDR3 has 15 residues. The germline CDR1 and CDR2 sequences are MNHNS and SASEGT.

The CDR3 DNA reads as TGCGCCAGCAGCCAAGAGTTCTTCGGACAGTTTGGAAACACCATATATTTT. Encoded protein: CASSQEFFGQFGNTIYF. This chain connects TRBV4-1 to TRBJ1-3; tentatively, D is TRBD1 (6 bases). CDR1 is MGHRA and CDR2 is YSYEKL in the germline V gene. This CDR3 is 17 amino acids long. Trimming pared 0 bases from V and 3 bases from J, leaving 15 bases between.

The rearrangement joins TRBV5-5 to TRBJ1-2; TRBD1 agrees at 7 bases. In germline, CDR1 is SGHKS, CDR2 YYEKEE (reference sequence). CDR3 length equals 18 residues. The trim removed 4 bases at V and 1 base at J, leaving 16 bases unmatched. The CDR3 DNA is TGTGCCAGCAGCGAAGGGACAGTAGCTTGGGCGGGTAACTATGGCTACACCTTC. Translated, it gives CASSEGTVAWAGNYGYTF.

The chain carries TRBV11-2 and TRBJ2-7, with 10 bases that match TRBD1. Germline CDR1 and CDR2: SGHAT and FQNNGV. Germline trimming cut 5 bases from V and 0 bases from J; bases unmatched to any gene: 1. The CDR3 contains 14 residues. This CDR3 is CASSRDRGSYEQYF. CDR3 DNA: TGTGCCAGCAGCCGGGACAGGGGCTCCTACGAGCAGTACTTC.